This TCR beta chain was captured in a study of T-cell reconstitution after alpha-beta-depleted transplantation in children. Findings of the study overall: For some patients, TCRbeta diversity was high at day 60 because of recipient T cells and thymic progenitors that survived. About two months after transplant, alpha-beta T cells reportedly came from several hundred expanded graft clones.

During its preparation, the TCRbeta library received unique molecular identifiers. TCRdb reprocessed the PCR reads with MiXCR, giving one entry per CDR3 protein. The data show approximately 30,000 distinct CDR3 sequences, approximately 6.9% seen once. This CDR3 region has 11 residues. V was shortened by 7 bases and J by 5 bases, with 6 bases between the two germline ends. Looked up from germline, CDR1 is SGDLS and CDR2 is YYNGEE. This clonotype was counted ten times or more. What it binds is unknown. The sequences come from peripheral blood, collected 60 days after TCRalphabeta/CD19-depleted stem cell transplant. The source is a child under three years old who had a stem cell transplant for acute myeloid leukemia, so the T cells may come from the graft donor. The chain uses TRBV9 and TRBJ2-2; D not certain. CDR3 sequence (DNA): TGTGCCAGCGGAAGTACCGGGGAGCTGTTTTTT. Amino acid sequence: CASGSTGELFF.